These T cell receptor beta chains were read from a single sample in a study of esophageal squamous cell carcinoma under preoperative chemotherapy. Each CDR3 protein gets one entry after TCRdb re-called the PCR reads with MiXCR. This table has approximately 15,000 distinct CDR3 sequences, 60% appearing once. Sample collection occurred from a patient given preoperative chemotherapy. Every receptor here comes from a human donor with esophageal squamous cell carcinoma. The donor label of this sample is uncertain. The CDR3 runs from the conserved cysteine through the conserved F or W. D genes are given only for firm matches. A row's size may be missing; if present it is once, few, many or a size class.

TRBJ2-6 TRBV6-1 - - TGTGCCAGCAGTCGCGGGCAGGGGTCCGGGGCCAATACGCAGTATTTC CASSRGQGSGANTQYF
TRBJ2-2 TRBV6-1 - - TGTGCCAGCAGCCTGGGTCTCAACACAGGGAAGCTGTATTTT CASSLGLNTGKLYF
TRBJ2-1 TRBV6-5 - - TGTGCCAGCAGTTACGGGCAGGGGAATGAGCAGTTCTTC CASSYGQGNEQFF
TRBJ2-7 TRBV11-1 TRBD1 - TGTGCCAGCAGTTTTGGGACAGCCCTTCTCCTTAGGCAGTACTTC CASSFGTALLLRQYF
TRBJ2-1 TRBV14 - - TGTGCCAGCAGCCCAGACCGTGGGGTGTCCCCCTACGAGCAGTTCTTC CASSPDRGVSPYEQFF
TRBJ2-3 TRBV6-4 - - TGTGCCAGCAGTGAGGCGGGGTGTGACACAGATACGCAGTACTTT CASSEAGCDTDTQYF
TRBJ2-1 TRBV5-4 TRBD2 many TGTGCCAGCAGCTTGGGCAGCGGGATCTCCTACAATGAGCAGTTCTTC CASSLGSGISYNEQFF
TRBJ2-2 TRBV11-1 TRBD2 - TGTGCCAGCAGCTTACTAGCGGGAGCAGCAGGGGAGCTGTTTTTT CASSLLAGAAGELFF
TRBJ1-1 TRBV4-1 - - TGCGCCAGCAGCCAAGAGGTTGGGCGGAACACTGAAGCTTTCTTT CASSQEVGRNTEAFF
TRBJ2-7 TRBV6-1 TRBD2 - TGTGCCAGCCCGGGACTAGCGCACGAGCAGTACTTC CASPGLAHEQYF